This T cell receptor (beta chain) was sequenced during a study of blood T cell repertoires in COVID-19. Looking at the study overall: Spain, Italy and the United States supplied samples that represented acute and convalescent COVID-19. T cells, B-cell-depleted T cells, or PBMCs provided the cDNA or gDNA that served as material.

Germline-derived CDR1 and CDR2 are MNHEY and SVGAGI. The length of the CDR3 is 14 residues. With V trimmed by 7 bases and J by 0 bases, 4 bases remained unmatched. Repertoires were generated with immunoSEQ multiplex PCR, while TCRdb's copy carries only in-frame clones and drops some. This sample has nearly 250,000 clones, with approximately 89% found just once. The sequence derives from a woman in her sixties or seventies who had recovered from COVID-19. The rearrangement links TRBV6-5 to TRBJ2-7, with TRBD1 matching 9 bases. Sequenced input: peripheral blood. The CDR3 protein is CASTGTGISYEQYF. The CDR3, as DNA: TGTGCCAGCACTGGGACAGGGATCTCCTACGAGCAGTACTTC.